These 26 T cell receptor beta chains came from one sample sequenced in a study of T cell repertoires in cytomegalovirus infection. In TCRdb, the reads were re-called with MiXCR into one record per CDR3 protein. This table holds roughly 500,000 distinct CDR3 sequences, approximately 16% found once. The sequenced sample consisted of CD8+ T cells from PBMCs. Source of these receptors: a human donor in good health (CMV status not recorded). Some clones in this sample may be carry-over from other donors' samples.

This clonotype was found many times. The rearrangement links TRBV7-9 to TRBJ2-7; TRBD1 aligns across 7 bases. Looked up from germline, CDR1 is SEHNR and CDR2 is FQNEAQ (reference sequence). V lost 6 bases to trimming and J lost 4 bases; unmatched junction nucleotides: 9. The CDR3 runs 14 residues. The CDR3 spells CASSSPTGSYEQYF. The CDR3 DNA is TGTGCCAGCAGTTCACCGACAGGGTCTTACGAGCAGTACTTC.

There are many counts of this clonotype. The chain is built from TRBV4-1 and TRBJ1-1; a possible D gene is TRBD1 (5 bases). The CDR3 is 17 residues long. The V gene's germline CDR1 is MGHRA and CDR2 YSYEKL. Trimming took off 3 bases at V and 4 bases at J, with 21 bases between the two ends. CDR3 sequence reads: CASSQKTGAVFSTEAFF. CDR3 in DNA: TGCGCCAGCAGCCAGAAAACCGGGGCGGTTTTTAGCACTGAAGCTTTCTTT.

This clonotype was observed at least ten times. The V and J genes are TRBV11-2 and TRBJ1-1, with a possible D match to TRBD1 (5 bases). Germline assignment: CDR1 SGHAT and CDR2 FQNNGV. The V and J ends lost 4 bases and 0 bases respectively, with 15 bases between them. CDR3 length equals 16 residues. CDR3 DNA sequence: TGTGCCAGCAGCTCCTGGGGGGGAAATTTGAACACTGAAGCTTTCTTT. This translates into CASSSWGGNLNTEAFF. The whole variable domain, remainder taken from reference TRBV11-2 and TRBJ1-1, is EAGVAQSPRYKIIEKRQSVAFWCNPISGHATLYWYQQILGQGPKLLIQFQNNGVVDDSQLPKDRFSAERLKGVDSTLKIQPAKLEDSAVYLCASSSWGGNLNTEAFFGQGTRLTVV.

V is TRBV4-1 and J is TRBJ2-1, with no clear D. The length of the CDR3 is 14 residues. The germline V gene has CDR1 MGHRA and CDR2 YSYEKL. The V end lost 2 bases, the J end lost 2 bases, and 7 bases lay between the germline ends. DNA of the CDR3: TGCGCCAGCAGCCAAAGTACTCCCTACAATGAGCAGTTCTTC. Protein product: CASSQSTPYNEQFF.

This clonotype has a count of ten or more. The chain links TRBV12-3 or TRBV12-4 to TRBJ2-1; D is perhaps TRBD2 (6 bases). V was clipped by 4 bases and J by 8 bases, with 18 bases between them. The length of the CDR3 is 15 residues. CDR3 loop: CASSWIGVGGDEQFF. The CDR3 region has the DNA TGTGCCAGCAGTTGGATCGGCGTGGGGGGAGATGAGCAGTTCTTC.

This chain connects TRBV5-6 to TRBJ2-1; maybe TRBD1 (6 bases). The CDR3 extends over 16 amino acids. V lost 3 bases and J lost 0, with 13 bases in between. Germline V CDR1 and CDR2: SGHDT, YYEEEE. CDR3 nucleotides: TGTGCCAGCAGCTCCAGACAGGAGAGCTCCTACAATGAGCAGTTCTTC. Translating it yields CASSSRQESSYNEQFF. The variable domain in full, with the rest retrieved from reference TRBV5-6 and TRBJ2-1, is DAGVTQSPTHLIKTRGQQVTLRCSPKSGHDTVSWYQQALGQGPQFIFQYYEEEERQRGNFPDRFSGHQFPNYSSELNVNALLLGDSALYLCASSSRQESSYNEQFFGPGTRLTVL.

At least ten counts were recorded for this clonotype. The chain combines TRBV2 with TRBJ2-4; the D gene is possibly TRBD1 (7 bases). The CDR3 runs to 15 residues. Germline V lookup: CDR1 SNHLY, CDR2 FYNNEI. V lost 4 bases and J 0 bases, leaving 10 bases between the germline ends. CDR3 sequence: CASSGQGLAKNIQYF. As DNA, the CDR3 is TGTGCCAGCAGTGGACAGGGACTAGCCAAAAACATTCAGTACTTC. The full variable domain, its missing parts supplied by reference TRBV2 and TRBJ2-4, is EPEVTQTPSHQVTQMGQEVILRCVPISNHLYFYWYRQILGQKVEFLVSFYNNEISEKSEIFDDQFSVERPDGSNFTLKIRSTKLEDSAMYFCASSGQGLAKNIQYFGAGTRLSVL.

The chain carries TRBV5-6 and TRBJ1-5; 7 bases align to TRBD1. This CDR3 has 15 amino acids. Germline loops: CDR1 SGHDT, CDR2 YYEEEE. The V and J ends lost 6 bases and 2 bases, in that order; junction bases with no gene match: 8. CDR3 in DNA: TGTGCCAGCACCCGGGAGGGGGCTGGCAATCAGCCCCAGCATTTT. Its translation is CASTREGAGNQPQHF.

This clonotype has just a few counts. V is TRBV3-1 and J is TRBJ2-1; 11 nucleotides line up with TRBD2. The trim removed 6 bases at V and 0 bases at J, leaving 22 bases unmatched. CDR3 length: 22 residues. The germline V gene encodes CDR1 LGHDT and CDR2 YNNKEL (reference sequence). The CDR3 is CASRLQGGAGLAAQSSYNEQFF. CDR3 nucleotides: TGTGCCAGCAGGCTACAGGGTGGAGCGGGACTAGCGGCTCAGAGCTCCTACAATGAGCAGTTCTTC.

This clonotype came up many times. This chain joins TRBV7-3 and TRBJ2-2; 7 nucleotides agree with TRBD1. This CDR3 contains 16 residues. CDR1 is SGHTA and CDR2 is FQGTGA in the germline V gene. Trimming at V came to 5 bases and at J to 3 bases, leaving 9 bases not matched to a gene. The CDR3 DNA is TGTGCCAGCAGCAGAGACAGGGTCTTCGACACCGGGGAGCTGTTTTTT. Its translation is CASSRDRVFDTGELFF.

Concerning this clonotype: A much bigger clone sits one base away, suggesting this may be a read error. V usage is TRBV6-5 and J usage is TRBJ1-5; possible D gene TRBD1, 6 bases. Trimming pared 5 bases from V and 3 bases from J, leaving 20 bases between. The germline V gene encodes CDR1 MNHEY and CDR2 SVGAGI. This CDR3 comprises 17 residues. For the CDR3, the DNA is TGTGCCAGCAGTCCCATCCCTCAGGGGTTTCCCAATCAGCCCCAGCATTTT. Amino acid sequence: CASSPIPQGFPNQPQHF.

This clonotype was seen at least ten times. This chain uses TRBV12-5 with TRBJ2-2, with 9 nucleotides matching TRBD2. The CDR3 is 16 residues long. The germline V gene encodes CDR1 LGHNT and CDR2 FRNRAP. The V segment lost 4 bases and the J segment 1 base; nucleotides outside the gene matches: 4. The CDR3, as DNA: TGTGCTAGTGGTTCTAGCGGGGCCATGAACACCGGGGAGCTGTTTTTT. Its protein product is CASGSSGAMNTGELFF.

This chain's CDR3 is CASSSLLKGYNEQFF. The DNA for the CDR3 is TGTGCCAGCAGTTCCCTCCTAAAGGGGTACAATGAGCAGTTCTTC. The J gene is TRBJ2-1, the V gene TRBV28, with D possibly being TRBD1 (5 bases). Between the trimmed V and J ends, which lost 4 bases and 4 bases, there was a span of 14 bases. Germline values: CDR1 MDHEN, CDR2 SYDVKM. The CDR3 is made up of 15 amino acids.

The table lists this clonotype with a few counts. Here the CDR3 reads CASSQVGTGKGIREKLFF. Here the CDR3 DNA reads TGTGCCAGCAGCCAAGTAGGCACAGGGAAGGGGATAAGGGAAAAACTGTTTTTT. This rearrangement joins TRBV3-1 to TRBJ1-4; D possibly corresponds to TRBD1 (6 bases). Germline CDR1 and CDR2: LGHDT and YNNKEL (reference sequence). The ends were cut back, 1 base at V and 8 bases at J, with 23 bases in the middle. This CDR3 has 18 residues.

The sample holds many counts of this clonotype. This chain joins TRBV27 and TRBJ2-7; D perhaps matches TRBD2 (5 bases). Deletions cut 6 bases from V and 7 bases from J, with 19 bases between. This CDR3 comprises 14 residues. Germline V gene lookup returns CDR1 MNHEY and CDR2 SMNVEV (reference sequence). The CDR3 region is CASRTGVQIGEQYF. CDR3 DNA: TGTGCCAGCAGGACCGGGGTACAGATCGGGGAGCAGTACTTC.

This clonotype was seen many times. In DNA form, the CDR3 reads TGTGCCAGCACGGGACAGGGGTTATCGAACACTGAAGCTTTCTTT. It codes for CASTGQGLSNTEAFF. This chain uses TRBV12-3 or TRBV12-4 with TRBJ1-1; TRBD1 matches 10 bases. The J segment lost 1 base and the V segment lost 7 bases, leaving 6 bases of the junction unmatched. CDR3 size: 15 residues.

The sample holds a few counts of this clonotype. The chain carries TRBV20-1 and TRBJ2-2; 7 nucleotides agree with TRBD1. The CDR3 length is 15 residues. The germline V gene has CDR1 DFQATT and CDR2 SNEGSKA (reference sequence). V shed 6 bases, J shed 1 base, and the junction held 8 bases outside the gene matches. The CDR3 here is CSAYDREQNTGELFF. The CDR3 bases are TGCAGTGCCTATGACAGGGAACAGAACACCGGGGAGCTGTTTTTT.

The chain's CDR3 is CAWSVLGQGANYGYTF. CDR3 nucleotides: TGTGCCTGGAGTGTACTTGGGCAGGGAGCGAACTATGGCTACACCTTC. The chain combines TRBV30 with TRBJ1-2; D might be TRBD1 (5 bases). From germline, CDR1 is GTSNPN and CDR2 SVGIG (reference sequence). This CDR3 has 16 amino acids. V shed 0 bases and J shed 2 bases, with 16 bases lying between them.

The sample holds many counts of this clonotype. The chain combines TRBV6-1 with TRBJ2-3, with D unclear. Germline V gives CDR1 MNHNS, CDR2 SASEGT. The V gene lost 2 bases and the J gene lost 2 bases, with 17 bases spanning the gap. This CDR3 comprises 17 residues. In nucleotides, the CDR3 is TGTGCCAGCAGTGAATGGGTTGGCAGCCCTAACACAGATACGCAGTATTTT. This codes for CASSEWVGSPNTDTQYF.

This clonotype was seen repeatedly, ten times or more. The chain uses TRBV7-7 and TRBJ2-1, with a tentative D call TRBD1 (5 bases). The CDR3 extends over 15 amino acids. The V end was cut by 1 base, the J end by 9 bases, with 16 bases between. The V gene's germline CDR1 is SSHAT and CDR2 FNYEAQ (reference sequence). DNA for the CDR3: TGTGCCAGCAGCTTAGGGACATCGTTGGGGCCTGAGCAGTTCTTC. It is translated as CASSLGTSLGPEQFF.

The J gene is TRBJ1-5, the V gene TRBV7-9, with D possibly matching TRBD1 (5 bases). The CDR3 spans 15 residues. Trimming shortened V by 8 bases and J by 4 bases, and 18 bases separated the two germline ends. Germline CDR1 reads SEHNR; CDR2 reads FQNEAQ (reference sequence). CDR3 protein: CASSPPGTANQPQHF. The CDR3 coding sequence is TGTGCCAGCTCCCCCCCTGGGACTGCTAATCAGCCCCAGCATTTT.

This clonotype was counted ten times or more. The chain is built from TRBV6-1 and TRBJ2-2, with TRBD1 matching over 7 bases. V shed 6 bases, J shed 3 bases, and the junction held 4 bases outside the gene matches. This CDR3 is built from 14 residues. Germline lookup yields CDR1 MNHNS and CDR2 SASEGT. The CDR3 region is CASRDREYTGELFF. The CDR3 DNA reads TGTGCCAGCAGAGACAGGGAATACACCGGGGAGCTGTTTTTT.

The CDR3 reads CASSLGGAAGEQYF. CDR3 nucleotides: TGTGCCAGCAGCCTCGGGGGGGCCGCTGGCGAGCAGTACTTC. The V call is TRBV7-9, the J call TRBJ2-7; 8 bases are shared with TRBD2. Trimming removed 5 bases from V and 6 bases from J; junction bases left unmatched: 9. CDR1 and CDR2 (germline): SEHNR, FQNEAQ (reference sequence). The CDR3 consists of 14 residues.

This clonotype came up a few times. The V call is TRBV19, the J call TRBJ1-5; D not certain. V lost 5 bases, J lost 3 bases, and 14 bases lay in between. In germline, CDR1 is LNHDA, CDR2 SQIVND (reference sequence). The CDR3 is made up of 15 amino acids. Here the CDR3 DNA reads TGTGCCAGTAGTGTCCTCCGGGAGTTCAATCAGCCCCAGCATTTT. Translated: CASSVLREFNQPQHF.

There are a few counts of this clonotype. The chain joins TRBV4-2 to TRBJ2-1, with TRBD1 identical over 8 bases. The CDR3 has 14 residues. Germline assignment: CDR1 LGHNA and CDR2 YNFKEQ. V dropped 4 bases and J dropped 14; count of bases not matched to a gene: 13. The CDR3 coding sequence is TGTGCCAGCAGCCCGATACAGGGGGATGTTGGCGAGTTCTTC. This translates into CASSPIQGDVGEFF.

This clonotype was observed at least ten times. This sequence joins TRBV12-3 or TRBV12-4 and TRBJ2-3, with 7 bases fitting TRBD2. V gave up 7 bases and J gave up 6 bases; unmatched junction bases: 13. The CDR3 runs 15 residues. The CDR3 protein is CASTPPSGSRDTQYF. CDR3 DNA: TGTGCCAGCACCCCTCCTAGCGGATCCCGCGATACGCAGTATTTT.